This is a list of T cell receptor beta chains from one sample in a study of T cell responses to AZD1222 COVID-19 vaccine. Sequencing was performed with immunoSEQ multiplex PCR; in TCRdb, only in-frame clones are kept and a portion is missing. The sample records about 150,000 clones, 80% to 90% being singletons. The sequenced sample was peripheral blood, obtained on day 0 of AZD1222 vaccination. The receptors derive from an adult in good health. Each CDR3 is given with its conserved first and last residue. The D gene is left open where the match is weak. Some rows have no size entry. The others give once, few or many, or a class for an expanded clone.

abundance,v_gene,d_gene,j_gene,CDR3aa,CDR3nt
.,TRBV28,.,TRBJ1-6,CASSAYRAHSPLHF,TGTGCCAGCAGTGCATACAGAGCCCATTCACCCCTCCACTTT
.,TRBV9,.,TRBJ2-7,CASSVGRNSYEQYF,TGTGCCAGCAGCGTAGGACGGAACTCCTACGAGCAGTACTTC
.,TRBV2,.,TRBJ2-5,CASSEGHMETQYF,TGTGCCAGCAGTGAAGGACACATGGAGACCCAGTACTTC
.,TRBV29-1,TRBD2,TRBJ2-7,CSVEVGREGSSYEQYF,TGCAGCGTTGAAGTGGGGAGGGAGGGGAGCTCCTACGAGCAGTACTTC
.,TRBV6-5,.,TRBJ1-6,CASSYGIRNSPLHF,TGTGCCAGCAGTTATGGGATTCGAAATTCACCCCTCCACTTT
.,TRBV9,.,TRBJ2-5,CASSVGAQETQYF,TGTGCCAGCAGCGTGGGGGCCCAAGAGACCCAGTACTTC
.,TRBV12-3/TRBV12-4,.,TRBJ1-6,CASSSQLTLPLHF,TGTGCCAGCAGTTCGCAGCTTACCTTACCCCTCCACTTT
.,TRBV7-9,.,TRBJ1-2,CASSLGSGTPRDGYTF,TGTGCCAGCAGCTTAGGGTCAGGGACGCCTAGGGATGGCTACACCTTC
.,TRBV2,TRBD1,TRBJ2-7,CASSDSRDRQYF,TGTGCCAGCAGTGATAGTAGGGACAGACAGTACTTC
once,TRBV29-1,.,TRBJ1-2,CSVEGRTSDYTF,TGCAGCGTTGAGGGAAGAACAAGTGACTACACCTTC
.,TRBV28,TRBD2,TRBJ2-3,CASSLFGGRVGRTDTQYF,TGTGCCAGCAGTTTATTCGGCGGGAGGGTAGGGAGGACAGATACGCAGTATTTT
.,TRBV6-6,TRBD1,TRBJ2-7,CASRTTGGAYEQYF,TGTGCCAGCAGGACTACAGGGGGCGCGTACGAGCAGTACTTC
.,TRBV7-2,TRBD2,TRBJ2-1,CASSLRRERGNEQFF,TGTGCCAGCAGCTTACGGCGGGAGAGGGGCAATGAGCAGTTCTTC
.,TRBV5-1,.,TRBJ1-1,CASREGLSEARTEAFF,TGCGCCAGCAGGGAAGGTTTATCTGAAGCCCGCACTGAAGCTTTCTTT
few,TRBV4-2,TRBD2,TRBJ2-7,CASSQDTSGSYEQYF,TGTGCCAGCAGCCAAGATACTAGCGGCTCCTACGAGCAGTACTTC
.,TRBV15,TRBD1,TRBJ1-4,CATSRGDRTNEKLFF,TGTGCCACCAGCCGGGGGGACAGAACTAATGAAAAACTGTTTTTT
.,TRBV5-1,.,TRBJ1-1,CASTTGLNTEAFF,TGCGCCAGCACGACAGGTTTGAACACTGAAGCTTTCTTT
.,TRBV5-1,.,TRBJ2-7,CASSYPPRGPSSYEQYF,TGCGCCAGCAGCTATCCCCCACGGGGCCCTAGCTCCTACGAGCAGTACTTC
.,TRBV24-1,TRBD2,TRBJ2-5,CATSDYRGLAGTRETQYF,TGTGCCACCAGTGACTACAGGGGACTAGCGGGGACTCGAGAGACCCAGTACTTC
.,TRBV10-3,.,TRBJ1-5,CAISLTENQPQHF,TGTGCCATCAGCCTGACCGAGAATCAGCCCCAGCATTTT
.,TRBV28,.,TRBJ1-6,CASTPGGRVASPLHF,TGTGCCAGCACCCCCGGGGGCAGGGTGGCTTCACCCCTCCACTTT
once,TRBV24-1,.,TRBJ2-7,CATSRRDSSEQYF,TGTGCCACCTCTAGGAGGGATTCATCCGAGCAGTACTTC
.,TRBV27,.,TRBJ2-1,CASSLYFSSSYNEQFF,TGTGCCAGCAGTCTGTATTTCTCCAGCTCCTACAATGAGCAGTTCTTC
.,TRBV6-6,.,TRBJ1-1,CASSYLRTGVDTEAFF,TGTGCCAGCAGTTACCTCCGTACGGGGGTAGACACTGAAGCTTTCTTT
.,TRBV4-3,.,TRBJ1-1,CASSQAWANTEAFF,TGCGCCAGCAGCCAAGCCTGGGCGAACACTGAAGCTTTCTTT
.,TRBV15,.,TRBJ2-2,CATSRAAGELFF,TGTGCCACCAGCAGAGCGGCCGGGGAGCTGTTTTTT
.,TRBV27,.,TRBJ1-1,CASSPGQLFSEAFF,TGTGCCAGCAGTCCCGGACAGCTCTTCTCTGAAGCTTTCTTT
.,TRBV11-2,TRBD1,TRBJ1-2,CASSLLVGGTGGGYTF,TGTGCCAGCAGCTTACTCGTGGGCGGGACAGGGGGTGGCTACACCTTC
few,TRBV4-1,.,TRBJ1-2,CASSLDRSYGYTF,TGCGCCAGCAGCCTCGACAGGAGCTATGGCTACACCTTC
.,TRBV5-1,.,TRBJ1-1,CASSLDSTNTEAFF,TGCGCCAGCAGCTTGGACAGTACGAACACTGAAGCTTTCTTT
.,TRBV6-5,TRBD1,TRBJ1-5,CASRRDRTSNQPQHF,TGTGCCAGCAGACGGGACAGAACTAGCAATCAGCCCCAGCATTTT
.,TRBV24-1,TRBD1,TRBJ1-4,CATSDPGQGYEKLFF,TGTGCCACCAGTGATCCGGGACAGGGTTATGAAAAACTGTTTTTT
.,TRBV28,TRBD1,TRBJ1-4,CASSLTGGVEKLFF,TGTGCCAGCAGCCTTACAGGGGGAGTTGAAAAACTGTTTTTT
.,TRBV7-9,TRBD2,TRBJ2-7,CASSPGPAGGTYEQYF,TGTGCCAGCAGCCCTGGCCCAGCGGGAGGAACCTACGAGCAGTACTTC
.,TRBV28,.,TRBJ2-7,CASSWSDRSTYEQYF,TGTGCCAGCAGTTGGTCAGACAGGAGTACCTACGAGCAGTACTTC
.,TRBV11-2,.,TRBJ2-7,CASSLLGHEQYF,TGTGCCAGCAGCTTGCTAGGTCACGAGCAGTACTTC
once,TRBV10-3,TRBD1,TRBJ2-5,CAISEQGQETQYF,TGTGCCATCAGTGAACAGGGGCAAGAGACCCAGTACTTC
.,TRBV18,TRBD2,TRBJ2-3,CASSQRGRTDTQYF,TGTGCCAGCTCACAGCGGGGTCGCACAGATACGCAGTATTTT
.,TRBV29-1,.,TRBJ1-1,CSVEGGLAFF,TGCAGCGTCGAGGGCGGCTTAGCTTTCTTT
.,TRBV7-2,.,TRBJ2-6,CASSFPGANVLTF,TGTGCCAGCAGCTTCCCTGGGGCCAACGTCCTGACTTTC
few,TRBV2,TRBD1,TRBJ2-5,CASSRDRQETQYF,TGTGCCAGCAGCAGGGACAGACAAGAGACCCAGTACTTC